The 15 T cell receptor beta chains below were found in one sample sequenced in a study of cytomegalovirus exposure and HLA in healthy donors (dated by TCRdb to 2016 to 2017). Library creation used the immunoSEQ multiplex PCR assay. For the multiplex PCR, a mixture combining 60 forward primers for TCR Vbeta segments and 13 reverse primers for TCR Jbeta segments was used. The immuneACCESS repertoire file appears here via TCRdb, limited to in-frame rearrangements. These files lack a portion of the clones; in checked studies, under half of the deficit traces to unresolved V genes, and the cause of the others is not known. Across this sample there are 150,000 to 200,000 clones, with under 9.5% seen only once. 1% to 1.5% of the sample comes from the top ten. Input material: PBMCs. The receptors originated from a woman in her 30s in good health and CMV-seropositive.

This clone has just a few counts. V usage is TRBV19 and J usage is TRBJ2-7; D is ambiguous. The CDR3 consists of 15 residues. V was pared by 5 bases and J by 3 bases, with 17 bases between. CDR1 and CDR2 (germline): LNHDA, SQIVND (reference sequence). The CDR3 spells CASSVGLQVGYEQYF. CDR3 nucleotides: TGTGCCAGTAGTGTGGGTTTGCAGGTTGGCTACGAGCAGTACTTC.

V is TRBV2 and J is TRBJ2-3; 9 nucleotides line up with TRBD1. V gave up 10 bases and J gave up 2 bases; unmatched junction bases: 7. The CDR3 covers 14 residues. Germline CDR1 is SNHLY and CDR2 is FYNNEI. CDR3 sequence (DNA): TGTGCCATACCGGGACAGGGTTTCACAGATACGCAGTATTTT. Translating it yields CAIPGQGFTDTQYF.

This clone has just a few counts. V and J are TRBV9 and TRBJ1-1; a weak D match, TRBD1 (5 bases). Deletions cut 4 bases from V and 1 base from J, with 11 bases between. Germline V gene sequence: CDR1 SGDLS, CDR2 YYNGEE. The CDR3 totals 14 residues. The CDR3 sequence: CASSKSGGNTEAFF. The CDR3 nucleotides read TGTGCCAGCAGCAAGTCCGGGGGGAACACTGAAGCTTTCTTT.

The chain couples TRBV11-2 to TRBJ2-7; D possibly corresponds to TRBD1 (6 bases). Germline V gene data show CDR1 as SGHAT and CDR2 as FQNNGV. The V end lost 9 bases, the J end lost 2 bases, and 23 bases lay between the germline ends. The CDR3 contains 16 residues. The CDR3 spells CASNPGVGRGPYEQYF. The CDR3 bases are TGTGCCAGTAACCCAGGGGTAGGCCGGGGCCCCTACGAGCAGTACTTC.

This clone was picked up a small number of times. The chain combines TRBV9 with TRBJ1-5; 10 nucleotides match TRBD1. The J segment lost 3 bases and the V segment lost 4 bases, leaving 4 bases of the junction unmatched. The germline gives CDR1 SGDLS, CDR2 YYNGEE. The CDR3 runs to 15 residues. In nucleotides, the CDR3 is TGTGCCAGCAGCCGGGGACAGGGGTCCAATCAGCCCCAGCATTTT. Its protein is CASSRGQGSNQPQHF.

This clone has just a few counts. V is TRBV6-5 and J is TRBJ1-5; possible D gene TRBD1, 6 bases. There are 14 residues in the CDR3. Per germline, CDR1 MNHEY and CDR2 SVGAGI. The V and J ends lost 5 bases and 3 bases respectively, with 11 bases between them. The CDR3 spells CASSTTGSNQPQHF. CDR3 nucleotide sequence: TGTGCCAGCAGTACTACAGGGTCCAATCAGCCCCAGCATTTT.

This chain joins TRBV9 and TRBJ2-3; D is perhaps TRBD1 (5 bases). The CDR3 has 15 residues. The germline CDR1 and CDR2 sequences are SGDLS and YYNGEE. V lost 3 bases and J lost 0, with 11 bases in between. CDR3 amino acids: CASSAPGLSTDTQYF. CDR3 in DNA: TGTGCCAGCAGCGCCCCAGGGCTAAGCACAGATACGCAGTATTTT. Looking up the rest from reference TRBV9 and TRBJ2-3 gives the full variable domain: DSGVTQTPKHLITATGQRVTLRCSPRSGDLSVYWYQQSLDQGLQFLIQYYNGEERAKGNILERFSAQQFPDLHSELNLSSLELGDSALYFCASSAPGLSTDTQYFGPGTRLTVL.

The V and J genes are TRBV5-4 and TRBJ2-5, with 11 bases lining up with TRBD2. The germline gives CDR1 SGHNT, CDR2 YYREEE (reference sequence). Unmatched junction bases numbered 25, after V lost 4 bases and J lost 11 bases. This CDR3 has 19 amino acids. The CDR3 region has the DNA TGTGCCAGCAGCAGTGAACCATTCTCCATAGCGGGAGGGCCGGAAGAGCAGTACTTC. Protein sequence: CASSSEPFSIAGGPEEQYF.

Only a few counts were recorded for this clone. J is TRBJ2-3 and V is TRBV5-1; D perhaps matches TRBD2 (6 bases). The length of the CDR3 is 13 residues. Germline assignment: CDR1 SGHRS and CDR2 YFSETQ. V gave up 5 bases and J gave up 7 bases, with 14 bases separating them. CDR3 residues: CASRGGALYTQYF. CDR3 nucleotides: TGCGCCAGCAGGGGCGGGGCCCTTTATACGCAGTATTTT.

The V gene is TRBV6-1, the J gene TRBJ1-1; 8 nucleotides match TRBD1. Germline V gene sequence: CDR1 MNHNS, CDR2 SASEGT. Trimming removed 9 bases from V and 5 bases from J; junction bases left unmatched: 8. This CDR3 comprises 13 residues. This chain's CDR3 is CARSQQGDTEAFF. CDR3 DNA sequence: TGTGCCAGAAGTCAACAGGGGGATACTGAAGCTTTCTTT.

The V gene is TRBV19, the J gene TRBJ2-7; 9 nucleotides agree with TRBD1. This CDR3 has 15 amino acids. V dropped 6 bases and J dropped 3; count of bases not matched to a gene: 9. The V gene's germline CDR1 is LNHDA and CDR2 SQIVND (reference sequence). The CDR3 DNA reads TGTGCCAGTAGACCTTCCGGGACAGGGAACTACGAGCAGTACTTC. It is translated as CASRPSGTGNYEQYF.

CDR3 in amino acids: CSVGGDRSLSGYTF. CDR3 sequence (DNA): TGCAGCGTTGGGGGTGACAGGTCCTTGTCTGGCTACACCTTC. The chain combines TRBV29-1 with TRBJ1-2, with D maybe TRBD1 (6 bases). The CDR3 totals 14 residues. Germline lookup yields CDR1 SQVTM and CDR2 ANQGSEA. Trimming removed 4 bases from V and 7 bases from J, with 19 bases in between.

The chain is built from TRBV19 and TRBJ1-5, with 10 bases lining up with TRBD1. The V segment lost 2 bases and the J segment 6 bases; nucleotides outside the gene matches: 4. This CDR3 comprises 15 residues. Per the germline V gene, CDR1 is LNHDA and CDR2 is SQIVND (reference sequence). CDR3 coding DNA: TGTGCCAGTAGTATACCGACAGGGGGCTCTCAGCCCCAGCATTTT. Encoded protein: CASSIPTGGSQPQHF.

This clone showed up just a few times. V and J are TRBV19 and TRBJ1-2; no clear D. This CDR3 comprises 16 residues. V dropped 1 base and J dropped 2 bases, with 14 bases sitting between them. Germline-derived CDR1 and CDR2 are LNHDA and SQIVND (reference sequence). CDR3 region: CASSIGGTGSNYGYTF. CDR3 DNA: TGTGCCAGTAGTATAGGGGGTACCGGGAGCAACTATGGCTACACCTTC. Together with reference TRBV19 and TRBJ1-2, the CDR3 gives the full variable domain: DGGITQSPKYLFRKEGQNVTLSCEQNLNHDAMYWYRQDPGQGLRLIYYSQIVNDFQKGDIAEGYSVSREKKESFPLTVTSAQKNPTAFYLCASSIGGTGSNYGYTFGSGTRLTVV.

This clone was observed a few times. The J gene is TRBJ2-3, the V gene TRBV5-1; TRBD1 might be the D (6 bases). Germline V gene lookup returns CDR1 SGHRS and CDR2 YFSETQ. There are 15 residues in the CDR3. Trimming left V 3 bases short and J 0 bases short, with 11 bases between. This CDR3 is CASSWGTPSTDTQYF. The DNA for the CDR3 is TGCGCCAGCAGCTGGGGGACACCAAGCACAGATACGCAGTATTTT.